One and the same sample provided the 8 T cell receptor beta chains below, sequenced in a study of cytomegalovirus exposure and HLA in healthy donors. Assay: immunoSEQ multiplex PCR; the TCRdb copy retains only in-frame clones and omits some. The table records about 360,000 clones, 86% of them present only once. Sequences were obtained from PBMCs. These receptors were taken from a woman younger than 30 in good health and CMV-seronegative.

The rearrangement uses TRBV5-4 and TRBJ1-4; D may be TRBD1 (5 bases). This CDR3 has 14 residues. Germline CDR1 is SGHNT and CDR2 is YYREEE (reference sequence). Trimming pared 4 bases from V and 4 bases from J, leaving 11 bases between. CDR3 sequence (DNA): TGTGCCAGCAGCCCGGGGGGAGGTAATGAAAAACTGTTTTTT. Translation gives CASSPGGGNEKLFF.

This chain joins TRBV28 and TRBJ2-7; tentative D call: TRBD1 (6 bases). Germline V lookup: CDR1 MDHEN, CDR2 SYDVKM. The CDR3 runs to 16 residues. Trimming took 3 bases from V and 1 from J, leaving 16 bases between them. The CDR3, as DNA: TGTGCCAGCAGTTTTAACGCCCGAAGGGGGTCCTACGAGCAGTACTTC. Translating it yields CASSFNARRGSYEQYF. Using reference TRBV28 and TRBJ2-7 for the parts outside the CDR3, the full variable domain is DVKVTQSSRYLVKRTGEKVFLECVQDMDHENMFWYRQDPGLGLRLIYFSYDVKMKEKGDIPEGYSVSREKKERFSLILESASTNQTSMYLCASSFNARRGSYEQYFGPGTRLTVT.

The chain couples TRBV2 to TRBJ1-2; TRBD1 matches 12 bases. CDR1 and CDR2 from the germline V gene are SNHLY and FYNNEI. The CDR3 sequence is 16 residues long. J gave up 4 bases and V 3 bases, and 6 bases lay outside the gene matches. The CDR3 coding sequence is TGTGCCAGCAGTGAGGGACAGGGGGCGCCTGGCTATGGCTACACCTTC. The encoded protein is CASSEGQGAPGYGYTF.

In its sample, this clone was seen a few times. This chain joins TRBV30 and TRBJ1-2; maybe TRBD1 (6 bases). The germline V and J ends were trimmed by 2 bases and 2 bases, with 18 bases remaining between them. This CDR3 region has 16 residues. Germline CDR1 reads GTSNPN; CDR2 reads SVGIG (reference sequence). CDR3 sequence reads: CAWSPGHGMGNYGYTF. CDR3 coding DNA: TGTGCCTGGAGTCCGGGACACGGGATGGGGAACTATGGCTACACCTTC. Combining the CDR3 with reference TRBV30 and TRBJ1-2 gives the whole variable domain SQTIHQWPATLVQPVGSPLSLECTVEGTSNPNLYWYRQAAGRGLQLLFYSVGIGQISSEVPQNLSASRPQDRQFILSSKKLLLSDSGFYLCAWSPGHGMGNYGYTFGSGTRLTVV.

This clone has only one observation. This chain joins TRBV4-1 and TRBJ1-2, with D possibly matching TRBD1 (5 bases). Germline assignment: CDR1 MGHRA and CDR2 YSYEKL. This CDR3 is built from 15 residues. V shed 0 bases and J shed 6 bases, with 14 bases lying between them. DNA of the CDR3: TGCGCCAGCAGCCAAGATCACGGGGGAACAAATGGCTACACCTTC. This codes for CASSQDHGGTNGYTF.

The J gene is TRBJ2-3, the V gene TRBV10-1; D might be TRBD2 (7 bases). The CDR3 is 16 amino acids. V was pared by 1 base and J by 2 bases, with 13 bases between. The germline V gene encodes CDR1 WNHNN and CDR2 SYGVQD (reference sequence). The CDR3 spells CASSELRGGSTDTQYF. The CDR3 bases are TGCGCCAGCAGTGAGTTGAGGGGGGGATCCACAGATACGCAGTATTTT.

The chain links TRBV27 to TRBJ2-7; the match to TRBD2 covers 7 bases. There are 16 residues in the CDR3. The ends lost 2 bases at V and 0 bases at J; junction bases unmatched: 7. Germline V lookup: CDR1 MNHEY, CDR2 SMNVEV (reference sequence). DNA of the CDR3: TGTGCCAGCAGTTTACGGGCGGGAGCCGTCTCCTACGAGCAGTACTTC. Amino acid sequence: CASSLRAGAVSYEQYF.

The chain recombines TRBV14 with TRBJ1-2; tentative D call: TRBD1 (6 bases). V was trimmed by 5 bases and J by 4 bases, leaving 26 bases between them. CDR1 is SGHDN and CDR2 is FVKESK in the germline V gene. This CDR3 has 18 amino acids. The CDR3 nucleotides read TGTGCCAGCAGCGGCGCCCCGGCAGGGGCCAGCAGGACCTATGGCTACACCTTC. Its protein product is CASSGAPAGASRTYGYTF.